These 28 T cell receptor beta chains came from one sample sequenced in a study of identical twins. MiXCR, run by TCRdb on the 5' RACE reads, gives a single entry per CDR3 protein. The table lists more than 1.5 million distinct CDR3 sequences, less than 35% of them singletons. What was sequenced was cord blood. These receptors originate from a newborn girl in good health.

The chain couples TRBV10-3 to TRBJ2-1; D perhaps matches TRBD2 (6 bases). The CDR3 totals 14 residues. V was cut by 4 bases and J by 4 bases, with 11 bases left in between. Germline loops: CDR1 ENHRY, CDR2 SYGVKD. The CDR3 region has the DNA TGTGCCATCAGTGTGGGAGCGGGTTACAATGAGCAGTTCTTC. This gives the protein CAISVGAGYNEQFF.

The sample holds a few counts of this clonotype. V and J are TRBV12-3 or TRBV12-4 and TRBJ1-6; no definite D call. CDR3 length: 14 residues. Trimming cost V 3 bases and J 8 bases, with 11 bases left between them. Here the CDR3 reads CASSLARSDSPLHF. CDR3 DNA sequence: TGTGCCAGCAGTTTGGCAAGATCAGATTCACCCCTCCACTTT.

This clonotype has ten or more counts. The chain links TRBV4-1 to TRBJ2-3; D may match TRBD1 or TRBD2 (6 bases each). The germline V gene encodes CDR1 MGHRA and CDR2 YSYEKL. Trimming removed 0 bases at V and 6 bases at J, with 10 bases between. The CDR3 has 14 amino acids. The CDR3 sequence: CASSQDRRGDTQYF. DNA of the CDR3: TGCGCCAGCAGCCAAGATCGGAGGGGGGATACGCAGTATTTT.

V gene TRBV27 combines with J gene TRBJ2-7, with TRBD2 identical over 10 bases. Germline V gene data show CDR1 as MNHEY and CDR2 as SMNVEV (reference sequence). J was trimmed by 5 bases and V by 0 bases; bases with no gene match: 7. This CDR3 contains 16 residues. CDR3: CASSLSLAGAMNEQYF. The CDR3 DNA reads as TGTGCCAGCAGTTTATCCCTAGCGGGAGCTATGAACGAGCAGTACTTC.

This chain uses TRBV27 with TRBJ1-6, with D unclear. The CDR3 loop spans 16 amino acids. Germline values: CDR1 MNHEY, CDR2 SMNVEV (reference sequence). V was cut by 3 bases and J by 0 bases, with 9 bases left in between. CDR3 DNA sequence: TGTGCCAGCAGTTTGAAGGCGAGCTCCTATAATTCACCCCTCCACTTT. It codes for CASSLKASSYNSPLHF.

The chain uses TRBV24-1 and TRBJ2-1; 9 bases agree with TRBD1. This CDR3 is 15 amino acids long. Germline CDR1 and CDR2: KGHDR and SFDVKD. With V trimmed by 6 bases and J by 7 bases, 9 bases remained unmatched. This CDR3 reads CATSLGGQGQNEQFF. CDR3 nucleotides: TGTGCCACCAGTCTGGGGGGACAGGGTCAAAATGAGCAGTTCTTC.

This clonotype turned up a few times. The V and J genes are TRBV7-2 and TRBJ2-3; D uncertain. CDR1 is SGHTA and CDR2 is FQGNSA in the germline V gene. This CDR3 is 14 amino acids long. Between the trimmed V and J ends, which lost 4 bases and 6 bases, there was a span of 14 bases. The CDR3 sequence is CASSSRAAGDTQYF. CDR3 in DNA: TGTGCCAGCAGCTCCCGAGCAGCTGGGGATACGCAGTATTTT.

The chain combines TRBV7-9 with TRBJ2-6; D is undetermined. V lost 5 bases and J lost 3, with 17 bases in between. CDR1 and CDR2 from the germline V gene are SEHNR and FQNEAQ (reference sequence). CDR3 size: 17 residues. The CDR3 coding sequence is TGTGCCAGCAGCCCATGGATGATGGGCTTTGGGGCCAACGTCCTGACTTTC. This sequence encodes CASSPWMMGFGANVLTF.

The V call is TRBV12-3 or TRBV12-4, the J call TRBJ2-1; possibly TRBD1 for D (6 bases). The end of the DNA is better explained by TRBJ2-7, so the J call may be wrong. The CDR3 has 16 amino acids. The CDR3 DNA is TGTGCCAGCAGTTTAATCCGGGACATACCCTACAATGAGCAGTACTTC. Translating it yields CASSLIRDIPYNEQYF.

This clonotype showed up just a few times. The CDR3 loop is CASSPNRGPNEKLFF. The CDR3 coding sequence is TGTGCCAGCAGTCCAAACCGGGGTCCTAATGAAAAACTGTTTTTT. The genes are TRBV28 and TRBJ1-4; D gene unclear. V lost 5 bases, J lost 3 bases, and 13 bases lay in between. CDR1 and CDR2 (germline): MDHEN, SYDVKM. The CDR3 contains 15 residues.

This clonotype was detected a few times. The V call is TRBV18, the J call TRBJ1-5, with 7 bases fitting TRBD1. CDR1 is KGHSH and CDR2 is LQKENI in the germline V gene. This CDR3 contains 15 residues. J gave up 9 bases and V 2 bases, and 10 bases lay outside the gene matches. The CDR3 DNA is TGTGCCAGCTCACCAAGGGAGGGGGCAGAGGGGCCCCAGCATTTT. This codes for CASSPREGAEGPQHF.

With regard to this clonotype: One junction end disagrees with the germline gene, perhaps due to a read error. The chain couples TRBV20-1 to TRBJ2-3; 10 positions match TRBD1. CDR1 and CDR2 from the germline V gene are DFQATT and SNEGSKA (reference sequence). This CDR3 has 15 amino acids. The CDR3 reads CSATERDRGSDTQYF. The CDR3, as DNA: TGTAGTGCTACGGAGCGGGACAGGGGTTCAGATACGCAGTATTTT.

The CDR3 protein is CASPGQGREKLFF. Written as DNA, the CDR3 is TGTGCCAGTCCGGGACAGGGACGGGAAAAACTGTTTTTT. The rearrangement uses TRBV21-1 and TRBJ1-4; whether TRBD1, the table's D call, matches the DNA was not checked. TRBV21-1 is assigned pseudogene status. CDR3 size: 13 residues.

The gene calls are TRBV29-1 and TRBJ2-5; TRBD2 matches at 7 bases. V gave up 7 bases and J gave up 11 bases; unmatched junction bases: 19. The CDR3 has 14 residues. CDR1 is SQVTM, CDR2 ANQGSEA, per germline. For the CDR3, the DNA is TGCAGCGCTATACCGGGGGGAACCGGCAATGAGCAGTACTTC. This codes for CSAIPGGTGNEQYF.

This chain links TRBV29-1 with TRBJ2-5; D ambiguous. The J call may be incorrect, as the DNA end agrees better with TRBJ2-7. The CDR3 is 15 amino acids. Germline loops: CDR1 SQVTM, CDR2 ANQGSEA. The CDR3 DNA is TGCAGCGTTGAAGATGAGAACAGTTATACCTACGAGCAGTACTTC. Its translation: CSVEDENSYTYEQYF.

This chain links TRBV20-1 with TRBJ2-2; perhaps TRBD2 as D (6 bases). The V end lost 0 bases, the J end lost 1 base, and 12 bases lay between the germline ends. The CDR3 length is 16 residues. Per the germline V gene, CDR1 is DFQATT and CDR2 is SNEGSKA (reference sequence). CDR3 residues: CSARESGLKNTGELFF. The CDR3 nucleotides read TGCAGTGCTAGAGAGTCGGGACTCAAGAACACCGGGGAGCTGTTTTTT.

This clonotype occurred a few times. The chain recombines TRBV20-1 with TRBJ2-7; D might be TRBD1 (5 bases). The CDR3 has 14 amino acids. Trimming removed 4 bases at V and 3 bases at J, with 16 bases between. Germline V gives CDR1 DFQATT, CDR2 SNEGSKA (reference sequence). CDR3 sequence: CSATTWQGSYEQYF. The CDR3 DNA reads TGCAGTGCTACGACCTGGCAGGGAAGCTACGAGCAGTACTTC.

V is TRBV20-1 and J is TRBJ1-4; D may be TRBD1 (5 bases). V gave up 5 bases and J gave up 5 bases, with 12 bases separating them. The CDR3 has 13 amino acids. CDR1 DFQATT and CDR2 SNEGSKA come from the germline V gene (reference sequence). The CDR3 is CSAPRQRNEKLFF. The CDR3 DNA reads TGCAGTGCTCCTAGACAGAGGAATGAAAAACTGTTTTTT.

V usage is TRBV6-6 and J usage is TRBJ2-2; D uncertain. Germline V gene sequence: CDR1 MNHNY, CDR2 SVGAGI (reference sequence). V was trimmed by 2 bases and J by 6 bases, leaving 7 bases between them. The CDR3 consists of 13 residues. The CDR3 DNA is TGTGCCAGCAGTTACCAGGCGCCCGGGGAGCTGTTTTTT. Its protein is CASSYQAPGELFF.

The chain joins TRBV7-2 to TRBJ2-5; 13 bases agree with TRBD2. The CDR3 length is 17 residues. Germline CDR1 and CDR2: SGHTA and FQGNSA. Germline trimming cut 0 bases from V and 2 bases from J; bases unmatched to any gene: 3. CDR3 sequence reads: CASSLAGLAGPQETQYF. The CDR3, as DNA: TGTGCCAGCAGCTTAGCGGGACTAGCGGGGCCACAAGAGACCCAGTACTTC.

The J gene is TRBJ1-2, the V gene TRBV14, with TRBD1 matching 10 bases. Per germline, CDR1 SGHDN and CDR2 FVKESK. The CDR3 contains 14 residues. Trimming removed 1 base from V and 9 bases from J; junction bases left unmatched: 5. CDR3 sequence reads: CASSQGQGALRYTF. In DNA, the CDR3 is TGTGCCAGCAGCCAAGGACAGGGGGCACTTCGCTACACCTTC.

This clonotype was picked up many times. The V call is TRBV10-3, the J call TRBJ1-2, with 10 bases that match TRBD1. This CDR3 is 17 amino acids long. CDR1 is ENHRY, CDR2 SYGVKD, per germline. The V and J ends lost 4 bases and 4 bases, in that order; junction bases with no gene match: 12. CDR3 sequence reads: CAISGDRGLNLPYGYTF. CDR3 bases: TGTGCCATCAGTGGGGACAGGGGACTCAATCTCCCCTATGGCTACACCTTC.

The chain couples TRBV5-6 to TRBJ2-1; no definite D call. The CDR3 extends over 15 amino acids. Trimming stripped 1 base from V and 3 bases from J, with 11 bases between. Germline assignment: CDR1 SGHDT and CDR2 YYEEEE. DNA of the CDR3: TGTGCCAGCAGCTTGAAACAGTTACTCTACAATGAGCAGTTCTTC. Translating gives CASSLKQLLYNEQFF.

The J gene is TRBJ1-5, the V gene TRBV27, with D hard to call. V gave up 5 bases and J gave up 1 base, with 9 bases separating them. This CDR3 has 14 residues. Per germline, CDR1 MNHEY and CDR2 SMNVEV (reference sequence). The CDR3 loop reads CASSRVRSNQPQHF. For the CDR3, the DNA is TGTGCCAGCAGTAGGGTGCGAAGCAATCAGCCCCAGCATTTT.

With respect to this clonotype: A much larger clone differs from this one at a single base, so this may be a read error. The chain is built from TRBV28 and TRBJ2-1, with no clear D. The end of the DNA is better explained by TRBJ2-7, so the J call may be wrong. Germline V CDR1 and CDR2: MDHEN, SYDVKM. The CDR3 consists of 13 residues. The CDR3 region is CASRSALYNEQYF. The CDR3 DNA reads TGTGCCAGCAGATCTGCACTTTACAATGAGCAGTACTTC.

This chain joins TRBV20-1 and TRBJ1-3; weak D call: TRBD1 (5 bases). V lost 5 bases and J lost 0, with 11 bases in between. Germline values: CDR1 DFQATT, CDR2 SNEGSKA (reference sequence). This CDR3 has 14 residues. The CDR3 loop reads CSARDSSSGNTIYF. The CDR3 DNA follows: TGCAGTGCTCGGGACTCGAGCTCTGGAAACACCATATATTTT.

This chain joins TRBV20-1 and TRBJ1-3, with 8 bases that match TRBD1. The J segment lost 3 bases and the V segment lost 5 bases, leaving 6 bases of the junction unmatched. The CDR3 is 14 residues long. Germline CDR1 DFQATT, CDR2 SNEGSKA (reference sequence). The CDR3: CSAGQGGFGNTIYF. CDR3 coding DNA: TGCAGTGCTGGACAGGGAGGTTTTGGAAACACCATATATTTT.

This clonotype was counted at least ten times. The chain couples TRBV20-1 to TRBJ2-1; 12 bases are a match to TRBD2. Looked up from germline, CDR1 is DFQATT and CDR2 is SNEGSKA (reference sequence). J gave up 8 bases and V 3 bases, and 11 bases lay outside the gene matches. This CDR3 region has 16 residues. The CDR3 here is CSASTLAGGYRDEQFF. In DNA form, the CDR3 reads TGCAGTGCTAGTACCCTAGCGGGGGGGTACAGGGATGAGCAGTTCTTC.